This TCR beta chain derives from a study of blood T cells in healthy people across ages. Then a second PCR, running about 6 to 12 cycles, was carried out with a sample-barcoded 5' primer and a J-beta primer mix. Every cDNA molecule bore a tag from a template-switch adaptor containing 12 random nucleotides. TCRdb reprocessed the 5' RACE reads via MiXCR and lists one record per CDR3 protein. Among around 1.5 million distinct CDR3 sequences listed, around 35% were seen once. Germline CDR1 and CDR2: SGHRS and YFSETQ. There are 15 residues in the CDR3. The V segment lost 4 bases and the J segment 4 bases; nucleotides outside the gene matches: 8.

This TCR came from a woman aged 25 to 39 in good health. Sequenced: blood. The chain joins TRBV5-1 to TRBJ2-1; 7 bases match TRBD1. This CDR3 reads CASSLRQGQYNEQFF. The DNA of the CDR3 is TGCGCCAGCAGCCTGAGACAGGGACAATACAATGAGCAGTTCTTC.